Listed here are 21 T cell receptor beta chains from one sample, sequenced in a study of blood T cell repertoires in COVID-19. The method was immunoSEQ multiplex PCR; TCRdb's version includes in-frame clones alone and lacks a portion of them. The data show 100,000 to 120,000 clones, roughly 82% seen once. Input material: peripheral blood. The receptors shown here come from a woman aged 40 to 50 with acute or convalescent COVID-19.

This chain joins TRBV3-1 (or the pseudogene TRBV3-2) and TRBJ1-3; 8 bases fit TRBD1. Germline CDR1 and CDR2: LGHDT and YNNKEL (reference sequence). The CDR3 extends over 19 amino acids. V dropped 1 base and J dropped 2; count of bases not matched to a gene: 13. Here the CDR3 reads CASSQGFQGAGRAGNTIYF. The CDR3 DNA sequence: TGTGCCAGCAGCCAAGGGTTCCAGGGGGCGGGTAGGGCTGGAAACACCATATATTTT.

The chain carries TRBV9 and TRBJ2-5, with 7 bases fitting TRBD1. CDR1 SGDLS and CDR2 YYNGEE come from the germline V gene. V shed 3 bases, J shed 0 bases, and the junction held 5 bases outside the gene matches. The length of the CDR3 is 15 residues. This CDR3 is CASSARRGYQETQYF. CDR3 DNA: TGTGCCAGCAGCGCACGCAGGGGGTACCAAGAGACCCAGTACTTC.

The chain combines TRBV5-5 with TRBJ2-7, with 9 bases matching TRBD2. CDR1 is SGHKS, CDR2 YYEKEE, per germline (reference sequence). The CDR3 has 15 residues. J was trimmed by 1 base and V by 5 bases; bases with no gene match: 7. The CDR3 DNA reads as TGTGCCAGCAGTCCTAGCGGGGTGGATTCCTACGAGCAGTACTTC. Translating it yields CASSPSGVDSYEQYF.

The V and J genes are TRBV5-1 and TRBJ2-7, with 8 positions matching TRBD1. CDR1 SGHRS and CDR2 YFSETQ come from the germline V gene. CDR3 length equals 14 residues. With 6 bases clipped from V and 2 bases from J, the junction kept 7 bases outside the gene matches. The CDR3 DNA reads TGCGCCAGCAAATCCCGGACAGGGCCCTACGAGCAGTACTTC. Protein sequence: CASKSRTGPYEQYF.

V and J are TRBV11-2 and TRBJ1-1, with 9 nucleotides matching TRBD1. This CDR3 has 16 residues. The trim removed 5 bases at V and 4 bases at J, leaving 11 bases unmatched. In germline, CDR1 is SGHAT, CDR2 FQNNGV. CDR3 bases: TGTGCCAGCAGCACACAGGGGGCCCGCCGGAGCACTGAAGCTTTCTTT. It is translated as CASSTQGARRSTEAFF.

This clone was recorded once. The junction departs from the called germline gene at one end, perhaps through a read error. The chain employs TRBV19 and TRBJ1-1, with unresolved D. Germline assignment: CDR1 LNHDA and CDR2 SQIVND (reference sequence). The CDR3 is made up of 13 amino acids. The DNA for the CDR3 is TGTGCCAGTAGTATCTCGGGGAACGCTGAAGCTTTCTTT. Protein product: CASSISGNAEAFF.

CDR3 protein: CASSPHKNYGYTF. In nucleotides, the CDR3 is TGTGCCAGCTCACCACACAAAAACTATGGCTACACCTTC. The rearrangement joins TRBV18 to TRBJ1-2; D not resolved. This CDR3 spans 13 amino acids. The V end was cut by 1 base, the J end by 2 bases, with 5 bases between. Per the germline V gene, CDR1 is KGHSH and CDR2 is LQKENI. The full variable domain, its missing parts supplied by reference TRBV18 and TRBJ1-2, is NAGVMQNPRHLVRRRGQEARLRCSPMKGHSHVYWYRQLPEEGLKFMVYLQKENIIDESGMPKERFSAEFPKEGPSILRIQQVVRGDSAAYFCASSPHKNYGYTFGSGTRLTVV.

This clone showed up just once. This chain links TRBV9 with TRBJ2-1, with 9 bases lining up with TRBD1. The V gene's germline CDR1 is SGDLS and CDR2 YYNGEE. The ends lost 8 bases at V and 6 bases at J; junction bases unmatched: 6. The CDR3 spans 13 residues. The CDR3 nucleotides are TGTGCCAGTGGGGGACAGGGATTCAATGAGCAGTTCTTC. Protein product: CASGGQGFNEQFF.

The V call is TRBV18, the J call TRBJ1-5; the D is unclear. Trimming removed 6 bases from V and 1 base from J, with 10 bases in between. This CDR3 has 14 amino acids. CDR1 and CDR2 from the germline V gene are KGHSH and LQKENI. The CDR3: CASSRLPSNQPQHF. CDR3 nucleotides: TGTGCCAGCTCTCGACTTCCGAGCAATCAGCCCCAGCATTTT. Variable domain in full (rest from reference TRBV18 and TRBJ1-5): NAGVMQNPRHLVRRRGQEARLRCSPMKGHSHVYWYRQLPEEGLKFMVYLQKENIIDESGMPKERFSAEFPKEGPSILRIQQVVRGDSAAYFCASSRLPSNQPQHFGDGTRLSIL.

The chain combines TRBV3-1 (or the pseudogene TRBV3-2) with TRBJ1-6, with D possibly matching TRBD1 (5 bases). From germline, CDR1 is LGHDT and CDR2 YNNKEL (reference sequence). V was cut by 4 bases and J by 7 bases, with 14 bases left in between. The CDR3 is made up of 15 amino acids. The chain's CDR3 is CASSLFGTKNSPLHF. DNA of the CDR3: TGTGCCAGCAGCCTGTTTGGGACTAAAAATTCACCCCTCCACTTT.

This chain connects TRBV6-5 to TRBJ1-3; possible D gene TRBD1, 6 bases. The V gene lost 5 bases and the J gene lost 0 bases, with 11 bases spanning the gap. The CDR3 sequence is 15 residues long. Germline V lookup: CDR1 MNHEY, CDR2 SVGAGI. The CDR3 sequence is CASSPQGYSGNTIYF. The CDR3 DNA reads TGTGCCAGCAGTCCCCAGGGGTACTCTGGAAACACCATATATTTT.

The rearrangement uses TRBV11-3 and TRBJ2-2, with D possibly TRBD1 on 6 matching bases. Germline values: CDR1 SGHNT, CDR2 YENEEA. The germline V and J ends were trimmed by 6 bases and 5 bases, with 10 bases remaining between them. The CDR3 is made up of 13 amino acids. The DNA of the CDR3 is TGTGCCAGCAGTCCTACAGGGACCGGGGAGCTGTTTTTT. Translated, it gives CASSPTGTGELFF.

The CDR3: CASSLGIISGSASEKLFF. CDR3 coding DNA: TGTGCCAGCAGCTTGGGGATAATTTCAGGGTCGGCTAGTGAAAAACTGTTTTTT. The chain has TRBV11-2 and TRBJ1-4, with D possibly TRBD1 on 5 matching bases. The CDR3 has 18 residues. CDR1 is SGHAT and CDR2 is FQNNGV in the germline V gene. V was pared by 3 bases and J by 7 bases, with 24 bases between.

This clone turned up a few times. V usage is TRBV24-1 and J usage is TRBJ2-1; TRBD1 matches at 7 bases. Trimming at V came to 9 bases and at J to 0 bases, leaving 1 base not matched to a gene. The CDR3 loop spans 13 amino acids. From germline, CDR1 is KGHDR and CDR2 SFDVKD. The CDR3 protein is CATRDSSYNEQFF. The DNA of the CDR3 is TGTGCCACCCGGGACAGCTCCTACAATGAGCAGTTCTTC.

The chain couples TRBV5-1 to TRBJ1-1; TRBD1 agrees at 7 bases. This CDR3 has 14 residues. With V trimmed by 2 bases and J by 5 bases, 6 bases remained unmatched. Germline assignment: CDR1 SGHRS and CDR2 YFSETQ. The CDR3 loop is CASSLQTGNTEAFF. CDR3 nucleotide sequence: TGCGCCAGCAGCTTACAGACAGGGAATACTGAAGCTTTCTTT.

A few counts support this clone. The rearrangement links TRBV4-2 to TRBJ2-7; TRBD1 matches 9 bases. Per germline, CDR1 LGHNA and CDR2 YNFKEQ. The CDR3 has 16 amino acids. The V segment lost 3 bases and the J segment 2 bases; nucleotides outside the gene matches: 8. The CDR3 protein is CASSQAGQGTTYEQYF. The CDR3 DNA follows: TGTGCCAGCAGCCAGGCCGGACAGGGGACCACCTACGAGCAGTACTTC.

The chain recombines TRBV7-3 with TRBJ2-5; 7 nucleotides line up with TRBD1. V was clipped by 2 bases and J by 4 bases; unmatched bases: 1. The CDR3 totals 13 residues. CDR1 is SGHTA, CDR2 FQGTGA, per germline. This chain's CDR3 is CASSLAGGETQYF. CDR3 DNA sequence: TGTGCCAGCAGCTTAGCAGGGGGAGAGACCCAGTACTTC.

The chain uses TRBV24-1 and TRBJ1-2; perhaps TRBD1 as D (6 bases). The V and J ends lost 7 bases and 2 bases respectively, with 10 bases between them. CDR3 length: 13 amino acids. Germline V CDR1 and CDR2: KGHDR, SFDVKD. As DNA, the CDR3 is TGTGCCACCAGCAGGGGTTTAAACTATGGCTACACCTTC. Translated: CATSRGLNYGYTF.

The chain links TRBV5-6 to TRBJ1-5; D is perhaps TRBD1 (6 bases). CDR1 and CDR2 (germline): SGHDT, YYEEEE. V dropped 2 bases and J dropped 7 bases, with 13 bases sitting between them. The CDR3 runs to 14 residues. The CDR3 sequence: CASSLQGVLQPQHF. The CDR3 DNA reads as TGTGCCAGCAGCTTACAGGGTGTTCTACAGCCCCAGCATTTT.

CDR3 nucleotide sequence: TGTGCCTCAGACTACTATGGCTACACCTTC. It translates to CASDYYGYTF. The chain couples TRBV30 to TRBJ1-2; D remains ambiguous. This CDR3 is 10 amino acids long. V dropped 7 bases and J dropped 3 bases, with 6 bases sitting between them. Germline assignment: CDR1 GTSNPN and CDR2 SVGIG (reference sequence).

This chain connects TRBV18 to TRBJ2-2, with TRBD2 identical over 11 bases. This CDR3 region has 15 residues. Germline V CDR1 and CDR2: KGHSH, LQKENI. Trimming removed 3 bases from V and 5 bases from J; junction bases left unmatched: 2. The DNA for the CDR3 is TGTGCCAGCTCACCGTCTAGCGGGGGGACCGGGGAGCTGTTTTTT. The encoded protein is CASSPSSGGTGELFF.